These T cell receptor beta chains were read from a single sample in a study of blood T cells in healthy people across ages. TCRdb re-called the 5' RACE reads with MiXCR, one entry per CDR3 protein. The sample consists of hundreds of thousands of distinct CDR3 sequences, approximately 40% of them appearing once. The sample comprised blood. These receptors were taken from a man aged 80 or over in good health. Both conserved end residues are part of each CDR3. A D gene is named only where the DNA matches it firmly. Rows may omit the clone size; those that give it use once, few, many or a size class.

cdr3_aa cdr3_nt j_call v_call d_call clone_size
CASSRLPYNEQFF TGTGCCAGCAGCCGACTCCCTTACAATGAGCAGTTCTTC TRBJ2-1 TRBV12-3/TRBV12-4 NA NA
CASSQEGRTMLSYEQYF TGTGCCAGCAGCCAAGAAGGTAGGACCATGCTTTCCTACGAGCAGTACTTC TRBJ2-7 TRBV3-1 NA NA
CASSKGGPPEAFF TGTGCCAGCAGCAAAGGCGGACCCCCTGAAGCTTTCTTT TRBJ1-1 TRBV7-8 NA NA
CASSDQRSGDEQFF TGTGCCAGCAGTGACCAGAGATCCGGGGATGAGCAGTTCTTC TRBJ2-1 TRBV6-1 NA few
CASSLTGGKVKNIQYF TGTGCCAGCAGTTTGACAGGGGGCAAAGTCAAAAACATTCAGTACTTC TRBJ2-4 TRBV6-5 TRBD1 few
CSARRSVGEQFF TGCAGTGCTAGACGGTCGGTGGGTGAGCAGTTCTTC TRBJ2-1 TRBV20-1 NA NA
CASSPGGTGQYCNEQFF TGTGCCAGCAGTCCAGGAGGGACAGGGCAATACTGCAATGAGCAGTTCTTC TRBJ2-1 TRBV11-2 TRBD1 NA
CATSPRGRGYEQYF TGTGCCACCAGTCCACGGGGAAGAGGCTACGAGCAGTACTTC TRBJ2-7 TRBV24-1 NA NA
CASSLLDRGLVGTDTQYF TGTGCCAGCAGCTTGTTGGACAGGGGGCTTGTGGGCACAGATACGCAGTATTTT TRBJ2-3 TRBV5-5 TRBD1 few
CASSLGELPSCEQYF TGTGCCAGCAGCTTAGGGGAGCTCCCCTCCTGCGAGCAGTACTTC TRBJ2-7 TRBV7-2 NA NA
CASTTTRGNSYEQYF TGTGCCAGCACCACCACGCGCGGGAACTCCTACGAGCAGTACTTC TRBJ2-7 TRBV7-2 NA NA
CASSQPQAAREKLFF TGCGCCAGCAGCCAACCCCAGGCCGCGAGGGAAAAACTGTTTTTT TRBJ1-4 TRBV4-1 NA NA
CASSSEGPGAQETQYF TGTGCCAGCAGCTCCGAGGGACCCGGAGCCCAAGAGACCCAGTACTTC TRBJ2-5 TRBV5-8 NA few
CASSLILSNEQFF TGTGCCAGCAGCTTAATTCTATCTAATGAGCAGTTCTTC TRBJ2-1 TRBV7-2 NA NA
CASSSLGGQSTDTQYF TGTGCCAGCAGCTCGCTAGGAGGCCAGAGCACAGATACGCAGTATTTT TRBJ2-3 TRBV7-2 NA many
CASSTNHETQYF TGTGCCAGCAGCACTAACCATGAGACCCAGTACTTC TRBJ2-5 TRBV11-3 NA NA
CASSADMPGEAFF TGTGCCAGCAGCGCCGACATGCCCGGTGAAGCTTTCTTT TRBJ1-1 TRBV7-9 NA few
CASSLVRGVGSSYNERYF TGTGCCAGCAGCTTGGTCAGGGGAGTCGGGAGCTCCTACAATGAGCGGTACTTC TRBJ2-1 TRBV7-9 NA NA
CASSDGTVKTEAFF TGCGCCAGCAGTGATGGGACAGTGAAGACTGAAGCTTTCTTT TRBJ1-1 TRBV10-1 TRBD1 NA
CASSLAQPPQNYGYTF TGTGCCAGCAGCTTAGCGCAACCCCCTCAAAACTATGGCTACACCTTC TRBJ1-2 TRBV7-2 NA NA
CACSLWGRSGVETQYF TGTGCCTGCAGCTTATGGGGACGGTCGGGAGTGGAGACCCAGTACTTC TRBJ2-5 TRBV7-2 NA once
CSSRETVTGELFF TGCAGCTCCCGCGAGACAGTTACCGGGGAGCTGTTTTTT TRBJ2-2 TRBV29-1 NA few
CASSSIQPWEQYF TGTGCCAGCAGCTCGATACAACCTTGGGAGCAGTACTTC TRBJ2-4 TRBV5-8 NA NA
CASSSSGGTEAFF TGTGCCAGCAGTTCCTCAGGGGGTACTGAAGCTTTCTTT TRBJ1-1 TRBV6-2/TRBV6-3 TRBD1 few
CASTLFKASGEQFF TGTGCCAGCACCCTCTTTAAGGCGAGCGGTGAGCAGTTCTTC TRBJ2-1 TRBV11-2 NA NA
CASSLDLVLRPAGYTF TGTGCCAGCAGCTTAGATTTGGTATTGCGGCCCGCAGGCTACACCTTC TRBJ1-2 TRBV7-2 NA NA
CASSLLGGGNQPQHF TGCGCCAGCAGCTTACTTGGAGGTGGCAATCAGCCCCAGCATTTT TRBJ1-5 TRBV5-1 NA once
CASSVVEEAETQYF TGTGCCAGCAGCGTAGTAGAGGAAGCTGAGACCCAGTACTTC TRBJ2-5 TRBV11-2 NA NA
CASSQPSLVSEQYF TGTGCCAGCAGCCAGCCTAGCCTCGTCAGCGAGCAGTACTTC TRBJ2-7 TRBV7-9 NA NA
CATSRGTSEITDTQYF TGTGCCACCAGCAGAGGAACCAGCGAGATCACAGATACGCAGTATTTT TRBJ2-3 TRBV15 NA NA
CASSPLGVSSYEQYF TGTGCCAGCAGTCCGCTGGGGGTTAGCTCCTACGAGCAGTACTTC TRBJ2-7 TRBV7-6 NA NA
CASSSGTVSDEQYF TGTGCCAGCAGTTCAGGGACAGTATCTGACGAGCAGTACTTC TRBJ2-7 TRBV27 TRBD1 NA
CASSRTPERTHYNEQFF TGTGCCAGCAGCCGTACCCCCGAGCGGACCCACTACAATGAGCAGTTCTTC TRBJ2-1 TRBV3-1 NA NA
CASSPGGLGEQFF TGTGCCAGCAGTCCCGGGGGCCTGGGTGAGCAGTTCTTC TRBJ2-1 TRBV12-3/TRBV12-4 NA few
CASSYNWGQRYEQYF TGTGCCAGCAGTTACAACTGGGGACAGCGCTACGAGCAGTACTTC TRBJ2-7 TRBV6-2/TRBV6-3 TRBD1 many
CASSSWGQRETQYF TGTGCCAGCAGCTCCTGGGGACAAAGGGAGACCCAGTACTTC TRBJ2-5 TRBV5-6 NA NA
CASSGRGLAGGYHNEQYF TGCGCCAGCAGCGGCCGGGGACTAGCGGGAGGGTACCACAATGAGCAGTACTTC TRBJ2-7 TRBV28 TRBD2 NA
CASRSDWNSPLHF TGTGCCAGCAGATCCGATTGGAATTCACCCCTCCACTTT TRBJ1-6 TRBV5-4 NA NA
CASSQVRVDTDTQYF TGTGCCAGCAGCCAAGTACGGGTGGACACAGATACGCAGTATTTT TRBJ2-3 TRBV3-1 NA NA
CASSLARGTGGAGANVLTF TGTGCCAGCAGTTTAGCGAGGGGGACAGGGGGCGCTGGGGCCAACGTCCTGACTTTC TRBJ2-6 TRBV12-3/TRBV12-4 TRBD1 NA
CAWSFDTQYF TGTGCCTGGAGTTTTGATACGCAGTATTTT TRBJ2-3 TRBV30 NA few
CASSTPTSSREQFF TGTGCCAGCAGTACCCCGACTAGTAGCCGTGAGCAGTTCTTC TRBJ2-1 TRBV6-6 NA NA
CASSQDLRIEQFF TGTGCCAGCAGCCAAGATCTTCGGATTGAGCAGTTCTTC TRBJ2-1 TRBV4-2 NA NA
CASSELAVSYNEQFF TGTGCCAGCAGTGAGCTAGCGGTTTCCTACAATGAGCAGTTCTTC TRBJ2-1 TRBV2 TRBD2 NA
CASRQVGLAAYYNEQFF TGTGCCAGCAGACAGGTAGGACTAGCGGCCTACTACAATGAGCAGTTCTTC TRBJ2-1 TRBV6-1 TRBD2 NA
CASMFPPGVISNQPQHF TGTGCCAGCATGTTCCCCCCAGGGGTTATAAGCAATCAGCCCCAGCATTTT TRBJ1-5 TRBV27 NA NA
CATERQFNYGYTF TGTGCCACCGAACGACAGTTTAACTATGGCTACACCTTC TRBJ1-2 TRBV6-2/TRBV6-3 NA NA